The clone carrying this T cell receptor beta chain came up many times. Its cognate antigen is unknown. The CDR3 runs 16 residues. V was trimmed by 0 bases and J by 2 bases, leaving 10 bases between them. Germline lookup yields CDR1 LNHNV and CDR2 YYDKDF (reference sequence). TCRdb re-called the 5' RACE reads through MiXCR, storing one row per CDR3 protein. The table shows 200,000 to 250,000 distinct CDR3 sequences, with 6% to 9% occurring only once. The data are from a study of identical twins. Study-wide points: Twin-shared out-of-frame alpha sequences showed excess low generation probability.

These data also featured in a second study, about yellow fever vaccine responses in identical twins.

Sequenced: memory (CD45RO+) T cells sorted from blood. The TCR originated in a woman younger than 30 in good health. V and J are TRBV15 and TRBJ1-4, with D unclear. CDR3 protein: CATSRDLGGTNEKLFF. CDR3 DNA: TGTGCCACCAGCAGAGATTTGGGAGGGACTAATGAAAAACTGTTTTTT.